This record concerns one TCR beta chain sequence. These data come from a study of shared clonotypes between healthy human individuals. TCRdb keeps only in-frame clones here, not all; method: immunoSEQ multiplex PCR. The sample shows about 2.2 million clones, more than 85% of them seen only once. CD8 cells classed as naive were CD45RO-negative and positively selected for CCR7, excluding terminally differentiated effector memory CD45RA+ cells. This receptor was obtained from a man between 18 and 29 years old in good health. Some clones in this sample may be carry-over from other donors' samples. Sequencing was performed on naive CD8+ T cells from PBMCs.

The CDR3 nucleotides are TGTGCCAGCAGGGCGTGGGACACTGAAGCTTTCTTT. Translating it yields CASRAWDTEAFF. The gene calls are TRBV6-1 and TRBJ1-1; D remains unclear. The CDR3 totals 12 residues. V was cut by 6 bases and J by 3 bases, with 8 bases left in between. CDR1 is MNHNS, CDR2 SASEGT, per germline.